This entry describes one TCR beta chain. Its matching antigen is unknown. These data are taken from a study of cytomegalovirus exposure and HLA in healthy donors. Study at large: From donors who were HLA-typed, an early data release held 80 million to 95 million unique TCRs.

Study-level points and caveats: The number of N-insertions in an Asian-associated ancestry cluster was reportedly below the roughly 670-donor mean in a later analysis. In the analysis, some V segments, TRBV6-2 and TRBV6-3 included, were excluded as indistinguishable. An apparent linkage of common viral pathogens to several of the most significant clusters emerged in a later analysis.

Primers: 60 Vbeta forward and 13 Jbeta reverse. TCRdb's copy holds only in-frame clones and misses some; the assay was immunoSEQ multiplex PCR. The sample carries over 100,000 clones, around four fifths recorded once. Per the germline V gene, CDR1 is DFQATT and CDR2 is SNEGSKA (reference sequence). The CDR3 sequence is 11 residues long. Trimming shortened V by 3 bases and J by 3 bases, and 5 bases separated the two germline ends. This clonotype was sampled from a male donor in good health and CMV-seronegative. The specimen was PBMCs. The J gene is TRBJ1-1, the V gene TRBV20-1; D not resolved. For the CDR3, the DNA is TGCAGTGCTAGTCAATACACTGAAGCTTTCTTT. Its protein product is CSASQYTEAFF.